The 10 T cell receptor beta chains below all came from one sample that was sequenced in a study of shared clonotypes between healthy human individuals. Some clones are missing from TCRdb's copy, which holds only in-frame ones; the method was immunoSEQ multiplex PCR. The sample shows around 480,000 clones, 75% to 80% of them seen only once. Sequencing was done on a sample of PBMCs. These TCRs come from a woman between 40 and 50 years old in good health. Some clones in this sample may be carry-over from other donors' samples.

A note on this clone: Other DNA variants within this sample encode the same CDR3. The rearrangement uses TRBV4-3 and TRBJ2-7, with D perhaps matching TRBD1 or TRBD2 (5 bases each). This CDR3 is built from 15 residues. In germline, CDR1 is LGHNA, CDR2 YSLEER. The V end was cut by 0 bases, the J end by 3 bases, with 12 bases between. In DNA form, the CDR3 reads TGCGCCAGCAGCCAAGATCTGGGACCAAACTACGAGCAGTACTTC. Translation: CASSQDLGPNYEQYF.

In nucleotides, the CDR3 is TGTGCCAGCAGCACTTCGCCCCGGGACAGGGGCCACGAGCAGTACTTC. The encoded protein is CASSTSPRDRGHEQYF. The genes are TRBV7-2 and TRBJ2-7; 10 positions match TRBD1. Trimming took 5 bases from V and 5 from J; bases not matched to a gene: 12. Germline values: CDR1 SGHTA, CDR2 FQGNSA. The CDR3 contains 16 residues.

The chain joins TRBV18 to TRBJ1-3; D uncertain. There are 15 residues in the CDR3. Germline V gives CDR1 KGHSH, CDR2 LQKENI. Trimming stripped 4 bases from V and 2 bases from J, with 12 bases between. The CDR3 sequence: CASSQATEAGNTIYF. In nucleotides, the CDR3 is TGTGCCAGCTCACAGGCGACGGAGGCTGGAAACACCATATATTTT.

This chain connects TRBV27 to TRBJ2-5; D uncertain. The ends were cut back, 8 bases at V and 1 base at J, with 8 bases in the middle. This CDR3 region has 12 residues. CDR1 MNHEY and CDR2 SMNVEV come from the germline V gene (reference sequence). CDR3 nucleotide sequence: TGTGCCAGCGGAAGGGCCCAAGAGACCCAGTACTTC. It translates to CASGRAQETQYF.

For the CDR3, the DNA is TGTGCCAGCAGTCCGGGGGGACGGATGAACACTGAAGCTTTCTTT. Translation: CASSPGGRMNTEAFF. The gene calls are TRBV28 and TRBJ1-1, with a tentative D call TRBD1 (5 bases). The CDR3 totals 15 residues. Germline V gene sequence: CDR1 MDHEN, CDR2 SYDVKM. V was shortened by 5 bases and J by 0 bases, with 13 bases between the two germline ends.

In DNA form, the CDR3 reads TGTGCCAGCAGTCCCCCGGGGAGAGAGACCCAGTACTTC. Amino acid sequence: CASSPPGRETQYF. The V gene is TRBV27, the J gene TRBJ2-5, with TRBD2 as a possible D gene (5 bases). Trimming removed 5 bases at V and 4 bases at J, with 11 bases between. The CDR3 is made up of 13 amino acids. Germline-derived CDR1 and CDR2 are MNHEY and SMNVEV (reference sequence).

CDR3 in amino acids: CASSPPGVSETQYF. CDR3 nucleotides: TGTGCCAGCAGCCCGCCGGGGGTATCGGAGACCCAGTACTTC. The chain carries TRBV11-1 and TRBJ2-5, with D perhaps matching TRBD2 (6 bases). V was clipped by 5 bases and J by 5 bases, with 15 bases between them. Germline V gene data show CDR1 as SGHAT and CDR2 as FQDESV (reference sequence). The CDR3 sequence is 14 residues long.

The rearrangement joins TRBV11-2 to TRBJ2-7; TRBD2 matches 7 bases. The CDR3 contains 15 residues. CDR1 and CDR2 from the germline V gene are SGHAT and FQNNGV. V trimming: 3 bases; J trimming: 6 bases; junction bases outside the gene matches: 11. CDR3 DNA sequence: TGTGCCAGCAGCTTTGCGGGAGTAACGGCTACCGAGCAGTACTTC. It specifies CASSFAGVTATEQYF.

This clone was seen many times. The J gene is TRBJ2-7, the V gene TRBV7-8; tentatively, D is TRBD2 (6 bases). V was clipped by 5 bases and J by 4 bases, with 9 bases between them. The CDR3 has 12 residues. Germline CDR1 SGHVS, CDR2 FQNEAQ. The CDR3 DNA reads as TGTGCCAGCAGCGTCGGGAGTTACGAGCAGTACTTC. Translated: CASSVGSYEQYF.

V is TRBV18 and J is TRBJ1-1; possible D gene TRBD1, 6 bases. Germline V lookup: CDR1 KGHSH, CDR2 LQKENI. V lost 8 bases, J lost 3 bases, and 10 bases lay in between. This CDR3 is built from 12 residues. CDR3 in amino acids: CASTPGDTEAFF. As DNA, the CDR3 is TGTGCCAGCACTCCAGGGGACACTGAAGCTTTCTTT.